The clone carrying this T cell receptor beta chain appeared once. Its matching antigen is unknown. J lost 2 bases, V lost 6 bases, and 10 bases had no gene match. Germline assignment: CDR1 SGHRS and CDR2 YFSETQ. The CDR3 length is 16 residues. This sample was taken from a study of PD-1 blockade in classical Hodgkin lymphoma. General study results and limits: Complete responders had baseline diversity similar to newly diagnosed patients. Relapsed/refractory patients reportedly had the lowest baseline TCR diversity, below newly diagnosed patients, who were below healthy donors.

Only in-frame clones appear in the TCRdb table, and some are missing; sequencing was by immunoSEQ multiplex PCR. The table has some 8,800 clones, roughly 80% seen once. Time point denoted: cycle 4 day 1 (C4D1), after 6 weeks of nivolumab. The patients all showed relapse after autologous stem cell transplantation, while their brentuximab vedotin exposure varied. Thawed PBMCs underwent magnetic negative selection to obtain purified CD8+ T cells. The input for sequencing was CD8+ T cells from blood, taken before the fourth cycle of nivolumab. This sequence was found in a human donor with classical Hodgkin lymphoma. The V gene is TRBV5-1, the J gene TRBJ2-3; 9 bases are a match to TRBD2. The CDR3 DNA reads TGCGCCAGCAACATAGAAGCGGGGGGATTCACAGATACGCAGTATTTT. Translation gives CASNIEAGGFTDTQYF.